Listed below are T cell receptor beta chains from one sample, sequenced in a study of CD8+CD57+ T cells in acquired aplastic anemia. TCRdb itself ran the reads through MiXCR, one entry per CDR3 protein. The table lists 450,000 to 550,000 distinct CDR3 sequences, around 30% of them singletons, with 0.75% to 0.95% in the top ten. Specimen: sorted CD4+, CD8+, or CD8+CD57+ T cells (not recorded which) from PBMCs. The receptors here all came from a human donor with aplastic anemia. CDR3s include the opening cysteine and the closing phenylalanine or tryptophan. Each record gives: J gene, clone size, D gene, V gene, CDR3 protein, CDR3 DNA. D genes are given only for firm matches. For some rows the clone size is stated as once, few or many, or as a class when expanded; others skip it.

TRBJ1-2 many NA TRBV11-1 CASSPQEGTTFGYTF TGTGCCAGCAGCCCGCAGGAGGGTACGACCTTTGGCTACACCTTC
TRBJ2-3 many TRBD1 TRBV24-1 CATRPSGTGTDTQYF TGTGCCACCAGACCGTCCGGGACAGGCACAGATACGCAGTATTTT
TRBJ2-7 NA TRBD2 TRBV20-1 CSPSGTSVSYEQYF TGCAGTCCCTCCGGGACTAGCGTCTCCTACGAGCAGTACTTC
TRBJ2-7 many NA TRBV7-2 CASSPSRDTTVVTYEQYF TGTGCCAGCAGCCCAAGTCGGGACACCACGGTGGTGACCTACGAGCAGTACTTC
TRBJ2-2 NA TRBD1 TRBV11-1 CASSPPWVSAGQGTGELFF TGTGCCAGCAGCCCCCCGTGGGTATCGGCGGGACAGGGGACCGGGGAGCTGTTTTTT
TRBJ2-7 NA TRBD1 TRBV29-1 CSVDHPQGTNEQYF TGCAGCGTTGATCATCCACAGGGGACGAACGAGCAGTACTTC
TRBJ2-3 many TRBD2 TRBV10-3 CAMSGTSGSTDTQYF TGTGCCATGTCCGGGACTAGCGGGAGCACAGATACGCAGTATTTT
TRBJ1-6 NA NA TRBV4-2 CASSTDKPISYNSPLHF TGTGCCAGCAGCACCGACAAACCGATCTCCTATAATTCACCCCTCCACTTT
TRBJ2-2 NA TRBD1 TRBV24-1 CATSDQNTGVLGELFF TGTGCCACCAGTGACCAAAACACAGGGGTTCTAGGGGAGCTGTTTTTT
TRBJ2-7 few TRBD2 TRBV4-2 CASSQEASGNTYEQYF TGTGCCAGCAGCCAAGAGGCCAGCGGGAATACCTACGAGCAGTACTTC
TRBJ2-7 few NA TRBV3-1 CASSQGGAGEQYF TGTGCCAGCAGCCAAGGGGGGGCAGGGGAGCAGTACTTC
TRBJ1-1 few NA TRBV2 CASRLDRQGGTEAFF TGTGCCAGCAGGCTCGACAGGCAGGGAGGCACTGAAGCTTTCTTT
TRBJ2-7 NA TRBD1 TRBV25-1 CASSPQTTGPAYEQYF TGTGCCAGCAGCCCCCAAACGACAGGGCCGGCCTACGAGCAGTACTTC
TRBJ2-3 NA TRBD2 TRBV11-1 CASSLGSLGLAAWDGTQYF TGTGCCAGCAGCTTAGGGAGTTTGGGACTAGCGGCCTGGGACGGGACGCAGTATTTT
TRBJ1-1 NA NA TRBV12-3/TRBV12-4 CASGKDRSNTEAFF TGTGCCAGCGGGAAGGACAGATCGAACACTGAAGCTTTCTTT
TRBJ1-4 few NA TRBV20-1 CSARGAGEKAGLFF TGCAGTGCTAGAGGGGCGGGCGAAAAGGCGGGACTGTTTTTT
TRBJ2-1 NA NA TRBV4-1 CASSPTTISSYNEQFF TGCGCCAGCAGCCCGACCACGATTAGCTCCTACAATGAGCAGTTCTTC
TRBJ1-6 many TRBD1 TRBV25-1 CASSLRDRAGSPLHF TGTGCCAGCAGCCTCCGGGACAGGGCGGGTTCACCCCTCCACTTT
TRBJ1-2 few NA TRBV25-1 CASSEGLGDWDYGYTF TGTGCCAGCAGTGAAGGGTTAGGGGATTGGGACTATGGCTACACCTTC